The text below deals with one T cell receptor (beta chain). The data stem from a study of T cell clones after liver transplantation. The CDR3 runs to 17 residues. TCRdb keeps only in-frame clones here, not all; method: immunoSEQ multiplex PCR. Of about 76,000 clones in the sample, around four fifths are singletons; the top ten hold less than 3%. Specimen: CD4+ T cells from blood, collected at the 22-month timepoint. This sequence originates from a human patient who received a liver transplant. Some of these T cells may belong to the graft donor. The chain recombines TRBV5-2 with TRBJ1-2; TRBD1, the table's D call, lacks a check against the DNA. TRBV5-2 is an annotated pseudogene. As DNA, the CDR3 is TGTGCCAGCAATTTTAACAGAGAGTACGGAAAGACCTATGGCTACACCTTC. Translated, it gives CASNFNREYGKTYGYTF.